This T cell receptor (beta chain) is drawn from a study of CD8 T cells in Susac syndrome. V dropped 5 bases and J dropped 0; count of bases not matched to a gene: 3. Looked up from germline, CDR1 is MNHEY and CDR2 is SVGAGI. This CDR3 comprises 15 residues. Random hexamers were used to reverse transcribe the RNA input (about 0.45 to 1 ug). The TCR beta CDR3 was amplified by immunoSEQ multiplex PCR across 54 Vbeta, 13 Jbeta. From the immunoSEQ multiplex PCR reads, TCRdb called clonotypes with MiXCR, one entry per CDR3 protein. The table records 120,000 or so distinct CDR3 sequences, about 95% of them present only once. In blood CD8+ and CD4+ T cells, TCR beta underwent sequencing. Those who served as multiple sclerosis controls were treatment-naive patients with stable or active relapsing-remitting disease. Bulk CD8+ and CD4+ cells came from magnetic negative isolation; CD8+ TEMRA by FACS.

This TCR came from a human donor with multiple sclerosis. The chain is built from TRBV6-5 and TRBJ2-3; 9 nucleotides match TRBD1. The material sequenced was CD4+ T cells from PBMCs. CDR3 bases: TGTGCCAGCAGTAACAGGGGGCTCAGCACAGATACGCAGTATTTT. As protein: CASSNRGLSTDTQYF.